The 18 T cell receptor beta chains reported below all come from one sample, sequenced in a study of Graves' ophthalmopathy and Graves' hyperthyroidism. Scientists amplified the TCR beta CDR3 regions from RNA transcripts. Scientists carried out first-round RT-PCR using HTBI primers and then a second-round multiplex PCR. MiXCR, applied by TCRdb to the multiplex PCR reads, yields one record per CDR3 protein. This table has about 740,000 distinct CDR3 sequences, approximately 40% appearing once. The sequenced sample was peripheral blood. The receptors were sampled from an adult man with Graves' ophthalmopathy.

The table lists this clonotype with a few counts. The chain couples TRBV7-9 to TRBJ2-3; the D is unclear. The CDR3 length is 13 residues. Germline V lookup: CDR1 SEHNR, CDR2 FQNEAQ (reference sequence). V was shortened by 7 bases and J by 2 bases, with 10 bases between the two germline ends. The CDR3 nucleotides are TGTGCCAGCACCCTGACGGTCACAGATACGCAGTATTTT. This gives the protein CASTLTVTDTQYF.

With regard to this clonotype: At one end, the junction sequence differs from germline, possibly due to a read error. The rearrangement links TRBV14 to TRBJ2-2; 8 bases map to TRBD1. The CDR3 consists of 14 residues. Germline-derived CDR1 and CDR2 are SGHDN and FVKESK. The chain's CDR3 is CASSLTGAGGELVF. CDR3 in DNA: TGTGCCAGCAGCCTGACAGGGGCAGGCGGGGAGCTGGTTTTT.

This clonotype was observed at least ten times. The chain uses TRBV20-1 and TRBJ1-2; 11 nucleotides agree with TRBD1. V dropped 8 bases and J dropped 3; count of bases not matched to a gene: 5. There are 13 residues in the CDR3. Per germline, CDR1 DFQATT and CDR2 SNEGSKA (reference sequence). CDR3 residues: CSPWDRGDYGYTF. In nucleotides, the CDR3 is TGCAGTCCCTGGGACAGGGGGGACTATGGCTACACCTTC.

Notes on this clonotype: The junction does not match germline at one end; this may be a read error. The chain uses TRBV14 and TRBJ2-5; maybe TRBD1 (7 bases). This CDR3 contains 16 residues. CDR1 is SGHDN and CDR2 is FVKESK in the germline V gene. The CDR3 nucleotides read TGCGCCAGCAGCTTCGGGGGACAGACGGGGCAAGAGACCCAGTACTTC. This sequence encodes CASSFGGQTGQETQYF. Looking up the rest from reference TRBV14 and TRBJ2-5 gives the full variable domain: EAGVTQFPSHSVIEKGQTVTLRCDPISGHDNLYWYRRVMGKEIKFLLHFVKESKQDESGMPNNRFLAERTGGTYSTLKVQPAELEDSGVYFCASSFGGQTGQETQYFGPGTRLLVL.

The table lists this clonotype with a few counts. A junction boundary mismatches the germline segment, possibly from a read error. The rearrangement uses TRBV15 and TRBJ1-2; a weak D match, TRBD1 (5 bases). Per the germline V gene, CDR1 is LNHNV and CDR2 is YYDKDF (reference sequence). The CDR3 sequence is 15 residues long. The CDR3 nucleotides are TGTGCCACCAGCAGAGATCTTGAGGGAATTCGGGGCTACGCCTTC. The encoded protein is CATSRDLEGIRGYAF.

This chain connects TRBV25-1 to TRBJ2-7; 8 bases agree with TRBD1. There are 15 residues in the CDR3. With V trimmed by 0 bases and J by 7 bases, 8 bases remained unmatched. CDR1 is MGHDK, CDR2 SYGVNS, per germline. CDR3 nucleotides: TGTGCCAGCAGTGAATACAGGGGGCAAGGGAATGAGCAGTACTTC. Translated: CASSEYRGQGNEQYF.

A word on this clonotype: Given a much more abundant clone one base away, this may be a read error. The genes are TRBV5-1 and TRBJ2-7, with D possibly being TRBD1 (5 bases). V was shortened by 1 base and J by 5 bases, with 16 bases between the two germline ends. Germline CDR1 reads SGHRS; CDR2 reads YFSETQ. The length of the CDR3 is 15 residues. CDR3 residues: CASSLHAGLAHEQYF. The DNA for the CDR3 is TGCGCCAGCAGCTTGCACGCAGGGCTTGCCCACGAGCAGTACTTC.

Concerning this clonotype: One end of the junction does not line up with germline, which may come from a read error. The CDR3 protein is CASRRPGTEYF. CDR3 nucleotides: TGTGCCAGCAGGCGCCCCGGGACCGAGTACTTC. The V gene is TRBV12-3 or TRBV12-4, the J gene TRBJ2-5; possibly TRBD1 or TRBD2 for D (5 bases each). This CDR3 spans 11 amino acids.

This clonotype was seen a few times. The chain combines TRBV25-1 with TRBJ2-2; D is unresolved. The CDR3 totals 16 residues. CDR1 MGHDK and CDR2 SYGVNS come from the germline V gene. V lost 5 bases, J lost 7 bases, and 20 bases lay in between. CDR3 nucleotides: TGTGCCAGCAGTTATACCCGGGTTGCTTCCTACGGGGAGCTGTTTTTT. Translation gives CASSYTRVASYGELFF.

The gene calls are TRBV2 and TRBJ2-7, with 7 bases aligning to TRBD1. This CDR3 is 15 amino acids long. In germline, CDR1 is SNHLY, CDR2 FYNNEI. V dropped 5 bases and J dropped 2; count of bases not matched to a gene: 9. The CDR3 sequence: CASSSRDRIAYEQYF. As DNA, the CDR3 is TGTGCCAGCAGTTCCCGGGACAGAATCGCCTACGAGCAGTACTTC.

The J gene is TRBJ2-5, the V gene TRBV12-3 or TRBV12-4; tentatively, D is TRBD2 (5 bases). V lost 5 bases and J lost 5, with 18 bases in between. The length of the CDR3 is 15 residues. The CDR3 coding sequence is TGTGCCAGCAGTCCCGGAGGTCTAGGGCCCGAGACCCAGTACTTC. This translates into CASSPGGLGPETQYF.

This clonotype was seen a few times. V and J are TRBV29-1 and TRBJ2-7, with 9 bases that match TRBD2. V lost 8 bases and J lost 7; bases outside the gene matches: 12. This CDR3 contains 13 residues. Germline V gives CDR1 SQVTM, CDR2 ANQGSEA. CDR3 loop: CSLGGSGGLEQYF. In nucleotides, the CDR3 is TGCAGCTTAGGTGGTAGCGGGGGACTGGAGCAGTACTTC.

The gene calls are TRBV7-9 and TRBJ1-2, with 8 bases identical to TRBD1. CDR3 length: 16 amino acids. After removal of 5 bases from V and 4 bases from J, the junction contained 12 bases not matched to a gene. CDR1 SEHNR and CDR2 FQNEAQ come from the germline V gene (reference sequence). The CDR3 here is CASSQDRRGPGYGYTF. CDR3 nucleotides: TGTGCCAGCAGCCAAGATCGCAGGGGGCCGGGCTATGGCTACACCTTC.

The sample holds many counts of this clonotype. The chain uses TRBV12-3 or TRBV12-4 and TRBJ1-6; 8 bases line up with TRBD1. The V and J ends lost 3 bases and 13 bases, in that order; junction bases with no gene match: 17. The CDR3 is made up of 17 amino acids. CDR3 amino acids: CASSFGGTGRLISPLHF. In DNA form, the CDR3 reads TGTGCCAGCAGTTTTGGCGGGACAGGTCGTTTAATTTCGCCCCTCCACTTT.

This clonotype was observed once. CDR3 protein: CASSVQGGDYGYTF. The CDR3 DNA follows: TGTGCCAGTAGTGTACAGGGGGGTGACTATGGCTACACCTTC. The gene calls are TRBV19 and TRBJ1-2; 8 bases align to TRBD1. V lost 5 bases and J lost 3; bases outside the gene matches: 5. The CDR3 has 14 amino acids. The germline gives CDR1 LNHDA, CDR2 SQIVND (reference sequence).

This clonotype was observed a single time. Compared with germline, one end of the junction differs, possibly owing to a read error. J is TRBJ1-6 and V is TRBV10-3, with D possibly being TRBD1 (6 bases). This CDR3 region has 13 residues. Germline V CDR1 and CDR2: ENHRY, SYGVKD. CDR3 nucleotides: TGTGCCAGCAGTTCGCAGGGGAGATCACCCCCCCACTTT. Translation: CASSSQGRSPPHF.

This clonotype appeared a single time. A read error is possible here, since a much larger clone lies one base away. The chain couples TRBV19 to TRBJ1-1; D is possibly TRBD1 (5 bases). Germline loops: CDR1 LNHDA, CDR2 SQIVND (reference sequence). This CDR3 is built from 14 residues. The CDR3 nucleotides are TGTGCCAGTGGTATACAGGCGATGAACACTGAAGCTTTCTTT. Its translation is CASGIQAMNTEAFF.

CDR3 residues: CASSESQGQETQYF. The CDR3 DNA reads as TGTGCCAGCAGTGAATCCCAGGGGCAAGAGACCCAGTACTTC. V usage is TRBV2 and J usage is TRBJ2-5, with D possibly TRBD1 on 6 matching bases. Looked up from germline, CDR1 is SNHLY and CDR2 is FYNNEI. This CDR3 comprises 14 residues. V lost 2 bases to trimming and J lost 2 bases, with 9 bases between them. Full variable domain (outside the CDR3, taken from reference TRBV2 and TRBJ2-5): EPEVTQTPSHQVTQMGQEVILRCVPISNHLYFYWYRQILGQKVEFLVSFYNNEISEKSEIFDDQFSVERPDGSNFTLKIRSTKLEDSAMYFCASSESQGQETQYFGPGTRLLVL.